The clone carrying this TCR beta chain was counted a single time. Methods used by the authors: Reference gene primer amplification gave nucleated cell count estimates. TCRdb's copy holds only in-frame clones and misses some; the assay was immunoSEQ multiplex PCR. The DNA gave D and trimming, while V, J and clone size come from that table. Of some 87,000 clones in the sample, around 92% are singletons; the top ten hold under 7.5%. This sample was included in a study of blood T cell repertoires in COVID-19. About the research overall: From T cells, B-cell-depleted T cells, or PBMCs came the material, which was cDNA or gDNA.

Losses at the gene ends were 4 bases for V and 7 bases for J; bases not matched to a gene: 7. CDR1 is GTSNPN, CDR2 SVGIG, per germline (reference sequence). The CDR3 spans 14 residues. The chain recombines TRBV30 with TRBJ1-2; 12 bases are a match to TRBD1. Material: peripheral blood. The sequence derives from a woman aged 55-70 years with active COVID-19. The CDR3 is CAWTFRDRGLGYTF. The CDR3, as DNA: TGTGCCTGGACTTTCCGGGACAGGGGGCTTGGCTACACCTTC.